Listed below are T cell receptor beta chains from one sample, sequenced in a study of cytomegalovirus exposure and HLA in healthy donors. Repertoires were generated with immunoSEQ multiplex PCR, while TCRdb's copy carries only in-frame clones and drops some. Of about 98,000 clones in the sample, 75% to 85% were seen once. Sequencing was performed on PBMCs. The receptors derive from a young man in good health and CMV-seropositive. Both conserved end residues are part of each CDR3. D genes are given only for firm matches. The listing skips clone size in some rows; elsewhere it reads once, few, many or a size class.

j_gene,abundance,len,d_gene,v_gene,CDR3nt,CDR3aa
TRBJ1-2,NA,13,NA,TRBV5-6,TGTGCCAGCAGCTTGTCCTACAGCTATGGCTACACCTTC,CASSLSYSYGYTF
TRBJ1-1,NA,16,TRBD1,TRBV4-2,TGTGCCAGCAGCCAAGAGACAGGGGCTCGAAACACTGAAGCTTTCTTT,CASSQETGARNTEAFF
TRBJ1-2,NA,14,NA,TRBV19,TGTGCCAGTAGTTACCGCCGGGGAGAAGGAGGGTACACCTTC,CASSYRRGEGGYTF
TRBJ1-6,NA,15,TRBD1,TRBV28,TGTGCCAGCAGTTTGGGTGACAGGGGGAGTTCACCCCTCCACTTT,CASSLGDRGSSPLHF
TRBJ2-3,few,14,NA,TRBV4-1,TGCGCCAGCAGCCAATTCCGGGGTACAGATACGCAGTATTTT,CASSQFRGTDTQYF
TRBJ2-3,once,16,TRBD2,TRBV5-1,TGCGCCAGCAGCTTGGGGCTAGCGGGTGTTGGAGATACGCAGTATTTT,CASSLGLAGVGDTQYF
TRBJ1-2,NA,13,NA,TRBV5-1,TGCGCCAGCAGCTCTAGCGGGGATGGAGGCTACACCTTC,CASSSSGDGGYTF
TRBJ2-3,NA,13,NA,TRBV5-8,TGTGCCAGCACCCTAGACCGCACAGATACGCAGTATTTT,CASTLDRTDTQYF
TRBJ1-1,NA,18,TRBD1,TRBV5-4,TGTGCCAGCAGCCGAGGGGACAGGGGGATGGATGGCTTCGCTGAAGCTTTCTTT,CASSRGDRGMDGFAEAFF
TRBJ1-5,NA,17,NA,TRBV19,TGTGCCAGTAGTAGTGATGGGGGCTTGATTAGCAATCAGCCCCAGCATTTT,CASSSDGGLISNQPQHF
TRBJ2-7,NA,12,NA,TRBV5-1,TGCGCCAGCAGCTTGGATCGGGACGAGCAGTACTTC,CASSLDRDEQYF
TRBJ2-5,NA,16,TRBD2,TRBV9,TGTGCCAGCAGCTCCAGACTAGCGGGGGGCCAGGAGACCCAGTACTTC,CASSSRLAGGQETQYF
TRBJ1-1,NA,16,NA,TRBV28,TGTGCCAGCAGAACAATTTCCGGGACTGTCAACAGGGAAGCTTTCTTT,CASRTISGTVNREAFF
TRBJ2-7,few,14,TRBD1,TRBV5-6,TGTGCCAGCAGCGACGGGACAGACTCCTACGAGCAGTACTTC,CASSDGTDSYEQYF
TRBJ1-3,NA,13,NA,TRBV9,TGTGCCAGCAGTCGACAGGCTGGAAACACCATATATTTT,CASSRQAGNTIYF
TRBJ1-3,NA,13,NA,TRBV6-1,TGTGCCAGCAGTGAGGTTGGGGAGACCACCATATATTTT,CASSEVGETTIYF
TRBJ1-2,NA,15,TRBD1,TRBV28,TGTGCCAGCAGTTTCGGCAGGGGGCGGGACTATGGCTACACCTTC,CASSFGRGRDYGYTF
TRBJ1-3,NA,14,NA,TRBV9,TGTGCCAGCAGCGTTTCCTCAGGTGGAAACACCATATATTTT,CASSVSSGGNTIYF
TRBJ2-7,NA,13,NA,TRBV6-5,TGTGCCAGCAGTCCGCGGGACAGCCACGAGCAGTACTTC,CASSPRDSHEQYF
TRBJ1-1,NA,18,TRBD1,TRBV5-1,TGCGCCAGCACTCACAGGGGGACCGGGAGCACCCTGAACACTGAAGCTTTCTTT,CASTHRGTGSTLNTEAFF
TRBJ2-7,NA,15,TRBD1,TRBV7-9,TGTGCCGGCAGCGGATCCGGGACAGTCTCCTACGAGCAGTACTTC,CAGSGSGTVSYEQYF
TRBJ2-1,once,15,TRBD1,TRBV5-1,TGCGCCAGCAGCCCGGAAGGACAGGGTTTCGATGAGCAGTTCTTC,CASSPEGQGFDEQFF
TRBJ1-1,NA,14,TRBD1,TRBV6-1,TGTGCCAGCAGGAAGGACAGGGAGAACACTGAAGCTTTCTTT,CASRKDRENTEAFF
TRBJ2-5,once,15,TRBD2,TRBV6-5,TGTGCCAGCAGTTCCAGGACTAGCGGGATTGAGACCCAGTACTTC,CASSSRTSGIETQYF
TRBJ1-2,NA,14,TRBD1,TRBV7-9,TGTGCCAGCAGCCAGACCACAGGGGTCTATGGCTACACCTTC,CASSQTTGVYGYTF
TRBJ2-1,few,15,NA,TRBV6-1,TGTGCCAGCAGTGAACGTGCAGGGGACTACAATGAGCAGTTCTTC,CASSERAGDYNEQFF
TRBJ2-5,NA,13,NA,TRBV5-6,TGTGCCAGCAGCTTGGGGCTACCGGGGGACCAGTACTTC,CASSLGLPGDQYF
TRBJ2-5,NA,17,TRBD2,TRBV7-2,TGTGCCAGCAGCTTACCCGGACTAGCGGGCGAAGAAGAGACCCAGTACTTC,CASSLPGLAGEEETQYF
TRBJ1-1,NA,19,TRBD1,TRBV18,TGTGCCAGCTCACCTCTTGGGACAGGGACAGGATGGGACCAAGGAGAAGCTTTCTTT,CASSPLGTGTGWDQGEAFF
TRBJ2-7,NA,11,NA,TRBV30,TGTGCCTGGCGCGGTGTCTACGAGCAGTACTTC,CAWRGVYEQYF
TRBJ2-5,NA,15,NA,TRBV29-1,TGCAGCGTTGGGCTGTTGGGGGCACCTCAAGAGACCCAGTACTTC,CSVGLLGAPQETQYF
TRBJ1-1,NA,14,TRBD1,TRBV6-4,TGTGCCAGCAGGGGGGACAGCATGAACACTGAAGCTTTCTTT,CASRGDSMNTEAFF
TRBJ2-3,NA,14,TRBD1,TRBV19,TGTGCCAGTCGCCCCGGGACAGGGGCACCAACGCAGTATTTT,CASRPGTGAPTQYF
TRBJ1-1,NA,14,NA,TRBV27,TGTGCCAGCAGTTTATCTCCAGGGAGGACTGAAGCTTTCTTT,CASSLSPGRTEAFF
TRBJ1-4,NA,14,NA,TRBV5-1,TGCGCCAGCAGCCGTGACAGTTATAATGAAAAACTGTTTTTT,CASSRDSYNEKLFF
TRBJ1-4,NA,17,TRBD1,TRBV5-1,TGCGCCAGCAGCTTATTACGGACAGGGGGCATAAATGAAAAACTGTTTTTT,CASSLLRTGGINEKLFF
TRBJ2-1,few,15,TRBD2,TRBV6-4,TGTGCCAGCAGCGGGGCTAGCGGGGCGAACAATGAGCAGTTCTTC,CASSGASGANNEQFF
TRBJ1-1,NA,14,NA,TRBV5-4,TGTGCCAGCAGCTTGGCGGGGGAGAACACTGAAGCTTTCTTT,CASSLAGENTEAFF
TRBJ2-7,few,15,TRBD2,TRBV5-1,TGCGCCAGCAGCGGAATCAGCGGGGCCACCTACGAGCAGTACTTC,CASSGISGATYEQYF
TRBJ2-1,NA,15,NA,TRBV28,TGTGCCAGCACAAAAGACTGGTTGTCCTACAATGAGCAGTTCTTC,CASTKDWLSYNEQFF
TRBJ2-7,NA,11,NA,TRBV27,TGTGCCAGCAGTCCTTCCTACGAGCAGTACTTC,CASSPSYEQYF
TRBJ2-3,few,12,NA,TRBV6-6,TGTGCCAGCGGTACGGGCACAGATACGCAGTATTTT,CASGTGTDTQYF